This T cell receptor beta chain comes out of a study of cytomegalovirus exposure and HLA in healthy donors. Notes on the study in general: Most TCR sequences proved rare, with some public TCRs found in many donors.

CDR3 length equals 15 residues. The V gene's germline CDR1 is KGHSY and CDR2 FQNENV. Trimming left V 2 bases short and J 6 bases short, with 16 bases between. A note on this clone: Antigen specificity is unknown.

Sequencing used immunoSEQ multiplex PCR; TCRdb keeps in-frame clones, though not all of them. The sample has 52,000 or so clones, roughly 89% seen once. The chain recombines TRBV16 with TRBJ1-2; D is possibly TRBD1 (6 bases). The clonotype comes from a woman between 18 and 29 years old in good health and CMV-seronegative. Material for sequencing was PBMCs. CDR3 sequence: CASSQTRGAMHGYTF. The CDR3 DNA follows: TGTGCCAGCAGCCAAACCCGGGGGGCAATGCATGGCTACACCTTC.